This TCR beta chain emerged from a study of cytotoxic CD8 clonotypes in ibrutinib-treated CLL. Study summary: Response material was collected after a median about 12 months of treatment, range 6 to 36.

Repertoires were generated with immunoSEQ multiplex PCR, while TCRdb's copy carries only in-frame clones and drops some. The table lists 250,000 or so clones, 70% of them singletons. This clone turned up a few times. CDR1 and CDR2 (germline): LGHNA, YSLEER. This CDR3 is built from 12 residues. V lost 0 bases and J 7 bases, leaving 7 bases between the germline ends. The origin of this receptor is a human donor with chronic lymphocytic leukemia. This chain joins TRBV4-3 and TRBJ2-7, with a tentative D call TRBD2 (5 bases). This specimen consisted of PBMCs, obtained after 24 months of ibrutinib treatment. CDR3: CASSQDSGEQYF. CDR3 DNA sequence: TGCGCCAGCAGCCAAGATTCGGGGGAGCAGTACTTC.